This is a list of T cell receptor beta chains from one sample in a study of PD-L1 blockade in urothelial cancer. Sequenced by immunoSEQ multiplex PCR; TCRdb stores in-frame clones only, minus some. Of around 100,000 clones in the sample, over 75% were seen once. Sequenced here: PBMCs, sampled around atezolizumab (anti-PD-L1) treatment. Every receptor here comes from a man aged 55 to 69 with urothelial cancer. The CDR3 runs from the conserved cysteine through the conserved F or W. The D gene is left open where the match is weak. Rows give clone size only sometimes, using once, few, many, or a class for an expanded clone.

>TRBV6-1|TRBD2|-|TRBJ2-7
CASSGSGRGGYEQYF
TGTGCCAGCAGTGGTAGCGGGAGAGGTGGTTACGAGCAGTACTTC
>TRBV9|TRBD2|-|TRBJ2-7
CASSAGTSFSEQYF
TGTGCCAGCAGCGCCGGGACTAGCTTCTCCGAGCAGTACTTC
>TRBV5-6|TRBD1|-|TRBJ2-4
CASSYGQGLKNIQYF
TGTGCCAGCAGCTATGGACAGGGCCTTAAAAACATTCAGTACTTC
>TRBV6-1|-|-|TRBJ1-2
CASSEIQAFSYGYTF
TGTGCCAGCAGTGAAATACAGGCGTTTAGCTATGGCTACACCTTC
>TRBV21-1|-|-|TRBJ2-1
CASTRDRGYEQFF
TGTGCCAGCACCCGGGACAGGGGGTATGAGCAGTTCTTC
>TRBV4-1|TRBD1|-|TRBJ2-2
CASSQGDSTGELFF
TGCGCCAGCAGCCAAGGGGACAGTACCGGGGAGCTGTTTTTT
>TRBV5-1|TRBD2|-|TRBJ2-5
CASSPTSGGALTQYF
TGCGCCAGCAGCCCCACTAGCGGGGGAGCGTTGACCCAGTACTTC
>TRBV27|TRBD1|few|TRBJ2-7
CASSSTGGPYEQYF
TGTGCCAGCAGTTCCACAGGGGGTCCGTACGAGCAGTACTTC
>TRBV7-3|-|-|TRBJ2-3
CASSPRGTHTDTQYF
TGTGCCAGCAGCCCCCGCGGGACGCACACAGATACGCAGTATTTT
>TRBV5-4|TRBD2|-|TRBJ2-2
CASSLSSGTSGRLGTGELFF
TGTGCCAGCAGCTTGTCGAGCGGGACTAGCGGGAGACTTGGCACCGGGGAGCTGTTTTTT
>TRBV5-1|-|-|TRBJ1-3
CASSLGSGETGNTIYF
TGCGCCAGCAGCTTGGGCTCCGGGGAAACTGGAAACACCATATATTTT
>TRBV5-6|TRBD2|-|TRBJ2-7
CASSPGGGLVLFEQYF
TGTGCCAGCAGCCCCGGGGGGGGTTTGGTGTTGTTCGAGCAGTACTTC
>TRBV10-3|-|-|TRBJ2-5
CAISEYVLADQETQYF
TGTGCCATCAGTGAGTATGTACTAGCCGACCAAGAGACCCAGTACTTC
>TRBV19|-|-|TRBJ1-4
CASSRSVNEKLFF
TGTGCCAGTAGTCGGAGCGTTAATGAAAAACTGTTTTTT
>TRBV18|TRBD1|-|TRBJ2-2
CASSPQGASGELFF
TGTGCCAGCTCACCACAGGGGGCCTCCGGGGAGCTGTTTTTT
>TRBV7-2|-|-|TRBJ1-5
CASSWRENQPQHF
TGTGCCAGCAGCTGGAGGGAAAATCAGCCCCAGCATTTT
>TRBV19|-|-|TRBJ1-3
CASSRGGSGNTIYF
TGTGCCAGTAGTCGGGGAGGCTCTGGAAACACCATATATTTT
>TRBV5-1|TRBD1|few|TRBJ1-3
CASSFRAGGTTSGNTIYF
TGCGCCAGCAGCTTTCGGGCAGGGGGGACCACTTCTGGAAACACCATATATTTT
>TRBV10-1|TRBD2|-|TRBJ2-1
CASSESGGPGYNEQFF
TGCGCCAGCAGTGAGTCGGGAGGGCCGGGCTACAATGAGCAGTTCTTC
>TRBV30|-|-|TRBJ1-1
CAWSASGNTEAFF
TGTGCCTGGAGTGCCTCGGGGAACACTGAAGCTTTCTTT
>TRBV5-1|TRBD1|-|TRBJ2-5
CASSLGPGTGQTQYF
TGCGCCAGCAGCTTGGGCCCCGGGACAGGGCAGACCCAGTACTTC
>TRBV28|TRBD2|-|TRBJ2-7
CASSLLAGGPNF
TGTGCCAGCAGTTTATTGGCGGGAGGGCCGAACTTC
>TRBV2|-|-|TRBJ2-5
CASSLTRGWETQYF
TGTGCCAGCAGCCTTACCAGGGGTTGGGAGACCCAGTACTTC
>TRBV7-2|-|once|TRBJ1-2
CASSLDRFNYGYTF
TGTGCCAGCAGCTTAGACAGATTTAACTATGGCTACACCTTC
>TRBV14|TRBD2|once|TRBJ2-1
CASSPTSGGSNEQFF
TGTGCCAGCAGCCCGACTAGCGGGGGGTCAAATGAGCAGTTCTTC
>TRBV20-1|-|few|TRBJ2-7
CSARAGEEQYF
TGCAGTGCTAGGGCAGGGGAAGAGCAGTACTTC
>TRBV7-6|TRBD2|-|TRBJ2-1
CASSNRLAGYNEQFF
TGTGCCAGCAGCAACCGACTAGCGGGATACAATGAGCAGTTCTTC
>TRBV4-1|-|-|TRBJ2-5
CASSQGAGRETQYF
TGCGCCAGCAGCCAAGGGGCGGGACGGGAGACCCAGTACTTC
>TRBV7-8|TRBD1|-|TRBJ1-5
CASSLDFGTGFNQPQHF
TGTGCCAGCAGCTTGGATTTCGGGACAGGGTTCAATCAGCCCCAGCATTTT
>TRBV7-9|TRBD2|-|TRBJ2-1
CASSLWGGTTYNEQFF
TGTGCCAGCAGCTTATGGGGTGGGACTACTTACAATGAGCAGTTCTTC
>TRBV5-1|-|-|TRBJ2-3
CASSLDGRAKDTQYF
TGCGCCAGCAGCTTGGATGGCAGGGCTAAGGATACGCAGTATTTT
>TRBV9|-|-|TRBJ2-7
CASSVGRGTYEQYF
TGTGCCAGCAGCGTAGGTCGGGGGACCTACGAGCAGTACTTC
>TRBV28|-|-|TRBJ2-3
CASRLRTLSRDTDTQYF
TGTGCCAGCAGATTACGAACCCTGTCCCGGGACACAGATACGCAGTATTTT
>TRBV6-1|-|-|TRBJ2-5
CASSWQGETQYF
TGTGCCAGCAGCTGGCAGGGGGAGACCCAGTACTTC
>TRBV6-5|-|-|TRBJ2-5
CASSHKGETQYF
TGTGCCAGCAGCCACAAGGGGGAGACCCAGTACTTC
>TRBV28|TRBD1|-|TRBJ1-2
CASSPPTGSGYTF
TGTGCCAGCAGTCCCCCGACAGGGTCGGGCTACACCTTC
>TRBV5-1|TRBD2|-|TRBJ2-5
CASSLVLAGGQETQYF
TGCGCCAGCAGCTTGGTCCTGGCGGGGGGGCAAGAGACCCAGTACTTC
>TRBV7-9|TRBD2|-|TRBJ2-2
CASTWTSGFPNTGELFF
TGTGCCAGCACTTGGACTAGCGGGTTCCCGAACACCGGGGAGCTGTTTTTT
>TRBV19|-|-|TRBJ1-5
CASGSDSNQPQHF
TGTGCCAGCGGCAGCGATAGCAATCAGCCCCAGCATTTT
>TRBV27|-|-|TRBJ1-3
CASSGNRLSGNTIYF
TGTGCCAGCAGTGGGAACAGGTTAAGCGGAAACACCATATATTTT
>TRBV4-1|TRBD2|-|TRBJ2-1
CASSLGTSFNEQFF
TGCGCCAGCAGTCTCGGGACTAGTTTTAATGAGCAGTTCTTC
>TRBV7-3|-|-|TRBJ1-1
CASSLSANTEAFF
TGTGCCAGCAGCTTGAGTGCGAACACTGAAGCTTTCTTT
>TRBV5-4|-|-|TRBJ2-5
CASSLVQGPETQYF
TGTGCCAGCAGCTTGGTACAGGGACCCGAGACCCAGTACTTC
>TRBV28|TRBD2|-|TRBJ2-3
CASSLLSGASTDTQYF
TGTGCCAGCAGTTTATTAAGCGGGGCCAGCACAGATACGCAGTATTTT
>TRBV27|-|-|TRBJ1-1
CASSFSEDLNTEAFF
TGTGCCAGCAGTTTTTCCGAGGACTTGAACACTGAAGCTTTCTTT
>TRBV18|-|once|TRBJ2-7
CASSLYSGEQYF
TGTGCCAGCTCACTTTACTCGGGCGAGCAGTACTTC
>TRBV28|-|-|TRBJ2-1
CASSFDNLTPVFF
TGTGCCAGCAGTTTCGACAATTTAACCCCGGTGTTCTTC